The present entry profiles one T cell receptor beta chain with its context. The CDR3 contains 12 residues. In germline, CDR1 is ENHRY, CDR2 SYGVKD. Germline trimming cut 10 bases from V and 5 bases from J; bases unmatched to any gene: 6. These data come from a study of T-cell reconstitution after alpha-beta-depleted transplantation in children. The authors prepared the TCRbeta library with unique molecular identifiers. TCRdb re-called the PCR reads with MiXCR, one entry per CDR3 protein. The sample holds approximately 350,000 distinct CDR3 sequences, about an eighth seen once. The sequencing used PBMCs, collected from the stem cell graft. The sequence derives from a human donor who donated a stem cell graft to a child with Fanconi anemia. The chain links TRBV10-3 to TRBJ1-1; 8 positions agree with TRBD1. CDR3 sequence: CATGQGITEAFF. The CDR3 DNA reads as TGTGCCACAGGACAGGGAATTACTGAAGCTTTCTTT.